These 22 T cell receptor beta chains came from one sample sequenced in a study of early T cells in non-severe SARS-CoV-2 infection. One entry per CDR3 protein, called by TCRdb with MiXCR from the 5' RACE reads. Of 95,000 to 150,000 distinct CDR3 sequences listed, about 15% are singletons. What was sequenced was whole blood. Receptors originate from an adult who was a healthcare worker with PCR-confirmed SARS-CoV-2 infection or an uninfected control (not recorded which).

The chain links TRBV19 to TRBJ1-1; tentative D call: TRBD1 (5 bases). The CDR3 is 13 amino acids. The V end lost 3 bases, the J end lost 5 bases, and 10 bases lay between the germline ends. CDR1 LNHDA and CDR2 SQIVND come from the germline V gene (reference sequence). CDR3 coding DNA: TGTGCCAGTAGTATCCCAGGGCATACTGAAGCTTTCTTT. This encodes CASSIPGHTEAFF.

This clonotype was observed at least ten times. The V call is TRBV9, the J call TRBJ2-7, with TRBD1 matching over 9 bases. CDR1 is SGDLS and CDR2 is YYNGEE in the germline V gene. J lost 2 bases, V lost 3 bases, and 9 bases had no gene match. This CDR3 has 16 residues. The CDR3 reads CASSGTGGAVPYEQYF. The CDR3 region has the DNA TGTGCCAGCAGCGGTACAGGGGGCGCGGTCCCCTACGAGCAGTACTTC.

The chain is built from TRBV7-2 and TRBJ1-1; D remains unclear. The CDR3 has 15 amino acids. From germline, CDR1 is SGHTA and CDR2 FQGNSA. The germline V and J ends were trimmed by 6 bases and 1 base, with 15 bases remaining between them. CDR3 in DNA: TGTGCCAGCAGTAGCCACAGTTCCCGGAACACTGAAGCTTTCTTT. Amino acids: CASSSHSSRNTEAFF. Complete variable domain (other parts from reference TRBV7-2 and TRBJ1-1): GAGVSQSPSNKVTEKGKDVELRCDPISGHTALYWYRQSLGQGLEFLIYFQGNSAPDKSGLPSDRFSAERTGGSVSTLTIQRTQQEDSAVYLCASSSHSSRNTEAFFGQGTRLTVV.

The rearrangement joins TRBV27 to TRBJ2-3; a weak D match, TRBD1 (7 bases). Trimming stripped 1 base from V and 6 bases from J, with 20 bases between. The CDR3 is 17 residues long. Germline V gene lookup returns CDR1 MNHEY and CDR2 SMNVEV (reference sequence). CDR3 amino acids: CASSLFPTGRGGDTQYF. The DNA of the CDR3 is TGTGCCAGCAGTTTATTCCCGACAGGGCGGGGAGGCGATACGCAGTATTTT.

The V gene is TRBV3-1, the J gene TRBJ2-1, with D perhaps assigned TRBD1 or TRBD2 (5 bases each). CDR3 length: 16 amino acids. V was trimmed by 2 bases and J by 6 bases, leaving 17 bases between them. Germline V lookup: CDR1 LGHDT, CDR2 YNNKEL (reference sequence). The CDR3 DNA follows: TGTGCCAGCAGCCAATGGGACCACGGATCGGGCAATGAGCAGTTCTTC. This translates into CASSQWDHGSGNEQFF.

The chain joins TRBV7-9 to TRBJ2-2; D gene uncertain. The germline V gene encodes CDR1 SEHNR and CDR2 FQNEAQ (reference sequence). This CDR3 spans 16 amino acids. The V and J ends lost 3 bases and 0 bases respectively, with 11 bases between them. The CDR3 region is CASSFDFPPNTGELFF. As DNA, the CDR3 is TGTGCCAGCAGCTTTGACTTCCCCCCGAACACCGGGGAGCTGTTTTTT.

This clonotype has a handful of counts. The chain is built from TRBV9 and TRBJ2-3, with D hard to call. The CDR3 loop spans 12 amino acids. V lost 0 bases, J lost 5 bases, and 4 bases lay in between. Germline V gene lookup returns CDR1 SGDLS and CDR2 YYNGEE. The CDR3 here is CASSVEGDTQYF. Written as DNA, the CDR3 is TGTGCCAGCAGCGTAGAGGGAGATACGCAGTATTTT.

This clonotype was observed at least ten times. V gene TRBV20-1 combines with J gene TRBJ1-6, with D possibly matching TRBD1 (5 bases). The CDR3 contains 12 residues. V was pared by 5 bases and J by 10 bases, with 12 bases between. Per germline, CDR1 DFQATT and CDR2 SNEGSKA (reference sequence). CDR3 nucleotides: TGCAGTGCTCGGGACGACTTATCACCCCTCCACTTT. This translates into CSARDDLSPLHF.

A few counts support this clonotype. The chain employs TRBV4-2 and TRBJ2-7; D may match TRBD1 or TRBD2 (5 bases each). Germline V CDR1 and CDR2: LGHNA, YNFKEQ. The CDR3 consists of 17 residues. V lost 0 bases, J lost 0 bases, and 15 bases lay in between. The CDR3 sequence is CASSQDARGGSSYEQYF. CDR3 sequence (DNA): TGTGCCAGCAGCCAAGACGCCCGGGGCGGTAGCTCCTACGAGCAGTACTTC.

The chain joins TRBV25-1 to TRBJ1-1; D unresolved. The CDR3 runs to 13 residues. Germline lookup yields CDR1 MGHDK and CDR2 SYGVNS. The V end was cut by 2 bases, the J end by 11 bases, with 15 bases between. The CDR3 DNA reads as TGTGCCAGCAGTGAAATGGGGTCGATTGGGGCTTTCTTT. Its translation: CASSEMGSIGAFF.

The chain carries TRBV12-3 or TRBV12-4 and TRBJ2-2; no reliable D call. V lost 6 bases, J lost 3 bases, and 11 bases lay in between. The CDR3 is 14 amino acids. DNA of the CDR3: TGTGCCAGCAGCCGAGACACGCACACCGGGGAGCTGTTTTTT. Its protein is CASSRDTHTGELFF.

This clonotype has more than one count but fewer than ten. This chain connects TRBV5-1 to TRBJ1-1; D not certain. V dropped 6 bases and J dropped 1 base, with 7 bases sitting between them. Germline assignment: CDR1 SGHRS and CDR2 YFSETQ. The CDR3 loop spans 12 amino acids. CDR3 in amino acids: CASKGPNTEAFF. The CDR3 DNA reads TGCGCCAGCAAAGGGCCGAACACTGAAGCTTTCTTT.

The chain uses TRBV11-2 and TRBJ2-5, with 8 bases matching TRBD2. Germline CDR1 SGHAT, CDR2 FQNNGV. CDR3 length equals 14 residues. V trimming: 3 bases; J trimming: 5 bases; junction bases outside the gene matches: 5. CDR3 bases: TGTGCCAGCAGCTTTACGGGGGGGCAGGAGACCCAGTACTTC. It translates to CASSFTGGQETQYF.

Comment on this clonotype: A junction end diverges from the germline sequence, so it may reflect a read error. The V call is TRBV7-9, the J call TRBJ2-7, with 10 nucleotides matching TRBD1. Germline CDR1 and CDR2: SEHNR and FQNEAQ (reference sequence). The CDR3 contains 16 residues. CDR3 coding DNA: TGTGCCAGCACCTTATATGGGACAGGGGTCGCCTACGAGCAGTACTTC. It codes for CASTLYGTGVAYEQYF.

The sample holds a few counts of this clonotype. V and J are TRBV19 and TRBJ2-5; D tentatively reads TRBD1 or TRBD2 (5 bases each). The CDR3 runs 16 residues. V lost 10 bases and J 1 base, leaving 22 bases between the germline ends. From germline, CDR1 is LNHDA and CDR2 SQIVND (reference sequence). The CDR3: CATTRSGGPPQETQYF. CDR3 DNA sequence: TGTGCCACCACGAGGAGTGGGGGACCCCCCCAAGAGACCCAGTACTTC.

This clonotype has more than one count but fewer than ten. The chain is built from TRBV3-1 and TRBJ1-5; D gene ambiguous. V was shortened by 0 bases and J by 6 bases, with 6 bases between the two germline ends. The germline CDR1 and CDR2 sequences are LGHDT and YNNKEL (reference sequence). This CDR3 is built from 13 residues. CDR3 sequence: CASSQDIGQPQHF. The CDR3 coding sequence is TGTGCCAGCAGCCAAGATATAGGTCAGCCCCAGCATTTT.

This clonotype was observed a handful of times. J is TRBJ1-2 and V is TRBV3-1, with D perhaps matching TRBD1 (6 bases). The CDR3 has 15 residues. With 4 bases removed from V and 2 bases from J, the gap between germline ends came to 14 bases. Germline loops: CDR1 LGHDT, CDR2 YNNKEL (reference sequence). The CDR3 region has the DNA TGTGCCAGCAGCCTAAGGGGGTCAAAGAACTATGGCTACACCTTC. Its protein product is CASSLRGSKNYGYTF.

In its sample, this clonotype was seen a few times. The gene calls are TRBV20-1 and TRBJ2-3, with TRBD2 matching over 13 bases. The germline V gene has CDR1 DFQATT and CDR2 SNEGSKA (reference sequence). V gave up 6 bases and J gave up 6 bases; unmatched junction bases: 9. The CDR3 runs 15 residues. In DNA form, the CDR3 reads TGCAGTGCCTCCGGGACTAGCGGGGATTTTGATACGCAGTATTTT. Amino acids: CSASGTSGDFDTQYF.

The J gene is TRBJ1-6, the V gene TRBV6-1; 8 nucleotides agree with TRBD1. The CDR3 is made up of 15 amino acids. The ends lost 2 bases at V and 10 bases at J; junction bases unmatched: 7. The germline V gene encodes CDR1 MNHNS and CDR2 SASEGT. CDR3 in amino acids: CASSENTGQGSPLHF. The CDR3 DNA reads TGTGCCAGCAGTGAAAACACCGGACAGGGATCACCCCTCCACTTT.

This clonotype was found once. The rearrangement joins TRBV7-9 to TRBJ1-2; 9 nucleotides match TRBD1. Germline values: CDR1 SEHNR, CDR2 FQNEAQ (reference sequence). The junction had 7 bases not matched to a gene; V was cut back by 0 bases and J by 8 bases. This CDR3 has 15 amino acids. The CDR3 region has the DNA TGTGCCAGCAGCTTAGCGGGACAGGGCACCTTCGGCTACACCTTC. Its translation: CASSLAGQGTFGYTF. Full variable domain (outside the CDR3, taken from reference TRBV7-9 and TRBJ1-2): DTGVSQNPRHKITKRGQNVTFRCDPISEHNRLYWYRQTLGQGPEFLTYFQNEAQLEKSRLLSDRFSAERPKGSFSTLEIQRTEQGDSAMYLCASSLAGQGTFGYTFGSGTRLTVV.

The chain is built from TRBV12-3 or TRBV12-4 and TRBJ1-3, with a possible D match to TRBD1 (5 bases). The CDR3 has 14 residues. V lost 5 bases and J 2 bases, leaving 10 bases between the germline ends. The DNA for the CDR3 is TGTGCCAGCAGTCCCCAGGGTACTGGAAACACCATATATTTT. This gives the protein CASSPQGTGNTIYF.

V gene TRBV12-3 or TRBV12-4 combines with J gene TRBJ2-1; TRBD2 agrees at 13 bases. J was trimmed by 7 bases and V by 3 bases; bases with no gene match: 3. This CDR3 region has 15 residues. Here the CDR3 DNA reads TGTGCCAGCAGTTTGTCACTAGCGGGGGGGAATGAGCAGTTCTTC. It yields the protein CASSLSLAGGNEQFF.